The T cell receptor beta chain under discussion was sequenced for a study of vaccination effects on CD4 cells after COVID-19. Study-wide context: Sequencing was preceded by expansion of antigen-specific CD4+ T cells with viral peptide pools in the ViraFEST assay.

Isolating CD4+ T cells followed approximately ten days of culture. Nobody among the vaccine recipients had prior SARS-CoV-2 infection (nucleocapsid antibodies were negative). In the cultures, half the medium was exchanged for IL-2 medium on days 3 and 7. Study-wide results and caveats: Both infection-induced and vaccine-induced clones contracted markedly at late post-vaccination timepoints.

The CDR3 consists of 16 residues. The germline CDR1 and CDR2 sequences are MNHNS and SASEGT. The germline V and J ends were trimmed by 2 bases and 2 bases, with 12 bases remaining between them. The data were produced by immunoSEQ multiplex PCR, yet TCRdb's version contains in-frame clones alone and is incomplete. The sample holds approximately 40,000 clones; 82% are singletons and the top ten take nearly 3%. With respect to this clone: What it binds is not known.

J is TRBJ2-2 and V is TRBV6-1; a possible D gene is TRBD2 (5 bases). Sequencing was performed on CD4+ T cells from PBMCs cultured without peptide, taken before COVID-19 vaccination. This clonotype was obtained from a human donor who received a COVID-19 vaccine. For the CDR3, the DNA is TGTGCCAGCAGTGAAAATGGAGGACCAAACACCGGGGAGCTGTTTTTT. This sequence encodes CASSENGGPNTGELFF.